Listed here are 22 T cell receptor beta chains from one sample, sequenced in a study of blood T cell repertoires in COVID-19. Profiling relied on immunoSEQ multiplex PCR, and the TCRdb table lists in-frame clones only, not all of them. This sample has about 260,000 clones, with 75% to 95% found just once. The sample comprised peripheral blood. Receptor source: a person aged 18-30 years with COVID-19, enrolled during active disease.

CDR3 sequence: CATPRTSAYEQYF. As DNA, the CDR3 is TGTGCCACCCCTAGGACTAGTGCCTACGAGCAGTACTTC. The chain has TRBV24-1 and TRBJ2-7, with 7 bases fitting TRBD2. CDR3 size: 13 residues. The germline gives CDR1 KGHDR, CDR2 SFDVKD. Trimming removed 9 bases from V and 2 bases from J; junction bases left unmatched: 6.

The sample holds one count of this clone. The chain uses TRBV7-8 and TRBJ2-1; 10 bases are a match to TRBD1. Per germline, CDR1 SGHVS and CDR2 FQNEAQ. The V and J ends lost 2 bases and 9 bases, in that order; junction bases with no gene match: 4. The CDR3 totals 14 residues. The CDR3 DNA sequence: TGTGCCAGCAGCTTATGGGGACAGGGGATTGAGCAGTTCTTC. Amino acids: CASSLWGQGIEQFF.

This chain joins TRBV4-2 and TRBJ1-5; D is possibly TRBD1 (6 bases). V gave up 1 base and J gave up 9 bases, with 13 bases separating them. The CDR3 is 14 residues long. Germline V gene data show CDR1 as LGHNA and CDR2 as YNFKEQ. The CDR3 is CASSQALQGPPQHF. In DNA form, the CDR3 reads TGTGCCAGCAGCCAAGCTTTACAGGGTCCGCCCCAGCATTTT.

A few counts support this clone. The rearrangement links TRBV30 to TRBJ2-7, with no clear D. The germline V gene has CDR1 GTSNPN and CDR2 SVGIG (reference sequence). The germline V and J ends were trimmed by 0 bases and 1 base, with 4 bases remaining between them. This CDR3 has 12 residues. The CDR3 DNA reads TGTGCCTGGAGTGTCAGTTCCTACGAGCAGTACTTC. Its translation: CAWSVSSYEQYF.

This chain connects TRBV29-1 to TRBJ1-1; tentatively, D is TRBD1 (5 bases). The CDR3 sequence is 15 residues long. The germline V gene has CDR1 SQVTM and CDR2 ANQGSEA. V was pared by 0 bases and J by 0 bases, with 11 bases between. The CDR3 loop reads CSVEDFGTLNTEAFF. The CDR3 DNA reads as TGCAGCGTTGAAGACTTTGGGACTCTGAACACTGAAGCTTTCTTT.

The chain links TRBV25-1 to TRBJ1-3; 8 positions agree with TRBD1. Trimming took 6 bases from V and 0 from J; bases not matched to a gene: 1. Looked up from germline, CDR1 is MGHDK and CDR2 is SYGVNS. The CDR3 sequence is 14 residues long. CDR3 residues: CASSRGLSGNTIYF. The CDR3 region has the DNA TGTGCCAGCAGCAGGGGGCTCTCTGGAAACACCATATATTTT.

V gene TRBV4-3 combines with J gene TRBJ2-1; TRBD2 matches 7 bases. V shed 1 base and J 2 bases; nucleotides not matched to a gene: 5. Germline loops: CDR1 LGHNA, CDR2 YSLEER. There are 16 residues in the CDR3. This CDR3 is CASSQAAGDPYNEQFF. As DNA, the CDR3 is TGCGCCAGCAGCCAAGCGGCGGGAGACCCCTACAATGAGCAGTTCTTC.

The chain is built from TRBV6-5 and TRBJ1-5; TRBD1 might be the D (6 bases). This CDR3 contains 15 residues. Germline V gene sequence: CDR1 MNHEY, CDR2 SVGAGI. Between the trimmed V and J ends, which lost 2 bases and 0 bases, there was a span of 8 bases. CDR3 residues: CASSYGQHSNQPQHF. The CDR3 bases are TGTGCCAGCAGTTACGGACAGCATAGCAATCAGCCCCAGCATTTT.

This clone was observed a handful of times. J is TRBJ2-7 and V is TRBV6-5, with TRBD1 matching 7 bases. There are 13 residues in the CDR3. Germline lookup yields CDR1 MNHEY and CDR2 SVGAGI. The ends lost 6 bases at V and 6 bases at J; junction bases unmatched: 8. DNA for the CDR3: TGTGCCAGCAGCCACCGACAGGGCGGCGAGCAGTACTTC. It encodes CASSHRQGGEQYF.

The chain carries TRBV28 and TRBJ2-4; D is unresolved. The V end lost 3 bases, the J end lost 8 bases, and 20 bases lay between the germline ends. Germline values: CDR1 MDHEN, CDR2 SYDVKM. The length of the CDR3 is 16 residues. The CDR3 DNA reads TGTGCCAGCAGTTTTTATGGTTTCCAAGGTGGAGACATTCAGTACTTC. It is translated as CASSFYGFQGGDIQYF.

The chain uses TRBV18 and TRBJ1-4; tentatively, D is TRBD1 (6 bases). Germline values: CDR1 KGHSH, CDR2 LQKENI. This CDR3 is 16 amino acids long. V lost 3 bases and J 0 bases, leaving 11 bases between the germline ends. CDR3 DNA sequence: TGTGCCAGCTCACCGAGACAGGACCCAACTAATGAAAAACTGTTTTTT. Translating gives CASSPRQDPTNEKLFF.

The chain recombines TRBV4-1 with TRBJ2-7; D is unclear. Germline lookup yields CDR1 MGHRA and CDR2 YSYEKL. The CDR3 covers 14 residues. V dropped 1 base and J dropped 2 bases, with 9 bases sitting between them. The chain's CDR3 is CASSQVTEPYEQYF. The CDR3 DNA is TGCGCCAGCAGCCAAGTTACGGAGCCCTACGAGCAGTACTTC.

This chain uses TRBV19 with TRBJ2-7; D may be TRBD2 (6 bases). Between the trimmed V and J ends, which lost 3 bases and 3 bases, there was a span of 15 bases. Germline-derived CDR1 and CDR2 are LNHDA and SQIVND (reference sequence). The length of the CDR3 is 15 residues. CDR3 sequence: CASSIGSGAGYEQYF. Written as DNA, the CDR3 is TGTGCCAGTAGTATCGGGTCGGGAGCTGGCTACGAGCAGTACTTC.

This rearrangement joins TRBV27 to TRBJ1-2; 9 bases match TRBD1. The V gene end was trimmed by 5 bases and the J gene end by 4 bases; junction bases not matched to a gene: 8. This CDR3 is built from 15 residues. Germline V gene data show CDR1 as MNHEY and CDR2 as SMNVEV (reference sequence). The CDR3 protein is CASSIQGAGPYGYTF. CDR3 nucleotides: TGTGCCAGCAGTATACAGGGGGCTGGGCCCTATGGCTACACCTTC.

The CDR3 sequence: CASSPTGYQETQYF. CDR3 bases: TGTGCCAGCAGTCCCACAGGGTACCAAGAGACCCAGTACTTC. The rearrangement uses TRBV6-5 and TRBJ2-5; TRBD1 might be the D (6 bases). Germline CDR1 is MNHEY and CDR2 is SVGAGI. The V end was cut by 5 bases, the J end by 0 bases, with 10 bases between. CDR3 length equals 14 residues.

The chain has TRBV9 and TRBJ2-7; TRBD1 aligns across 8 bases. CDR1 is SGDLS, CDR2 YYNGEE, per germline. The trim removed 3 bases at V and 2 bases at J, leaving 1 base unmatched. The CDR3 consists of 13 residues. CDR3 sequence: CASSGDRTYEQYF. The CDR3 DNA reads TGTGCCAGCAGCGGGGACAGGACCTACGAGCAGTACTTC.

The V call is TRBV5-4, the J call TRBJ2-2; 8 nucleotides agree with TRBD2. The germline V gene encodes CDR1 SGHNT and CDR2 YYREEE (reference sequence). V gave up 3 bases and J gave up 6 bases; unmatched junction bases: 4. This CDR3 is 14 amino acids long. The CDR3 DNA reads as TGTGCCAGCAGCTCCGGACTAGCAGCCGGGGAGCTGTTTTTT. This encodes CASSSGLAAGELFF.

V usage is TRBV7-2 and J usage is TRBJ1-5; 10 bases align to TRBD1. With V trimmed by 5 bases and J by 4 bases, 5 bases remained unmatched. This CDR3 has 15 residues. The V gene's germline CDR1 is SGHTA and CDR2 FQGNSA. The CDR3: CASSKGTGENQPQHF. In nucleotides, the CDR3 is TGTGCCAGCAGCAAGGGGACAGGGGAGAATCAGCCCCAGCATTTT.

V and J are TRBV7-2 and TRBJ2-5; 7 nucleotides agree with TRBD1. The V gene's germline CDR1 is SGHTA and CDR2 FQGNSA. The CDR3 sequence is 17 residues long. The J segment lost 2 bases and the V segment lost 4 bases, leaving 13 bases of the junction unmatched. CDR3 sequence reads: CASSSTRTGSQQETQYF. DNA for the CDR3: TGTGCCAGCAGCTCGACCCGGACAGGATCTCAACAAGAGACCCAGTACTTC.

The chain has TRBV29-1 and TRBJ1-2; a possible D gene is TRBD1 (6 bases). V was clipped by 0 bases and J by 4 bases, with 18 bases between them. Germline V gene data show CDR1 as SQVTM and CDR2 as ANQGSEA. CDR3 length equals 16 residues. CDR3 protein: CSVEDIRTATVYGYTF. The CDR3 DNA follows: TGCAGCGTTGAAGATATTAGGACAGCAACAGTCTATGGCTACACCTTC. Filled out from reference TRBV29-1 and TRBJ1-2, the complete variable domain reads SAVISQKPSRDICQRGTSLTIQCQVDSQVTMMFWYRQQPGQSLTLIATANQGSEATYESGFVIDKFPISRPNLTFSTLTVSNMSPEDSSIYLCSVEDIRTATVYGYTFGSGTRLTVV.

The chain links TRBV19 to TRBJ2-7, with a weak D call TRBD1 (6 bases). The CDR3 is made up of 15 amino acids. CDR1 is LNHDA and CDR2 is SQIVND in the germline V gene (reference sequence). Trimming stripped 7 bases from V and 2 bases from J, with 18 bases between. Here the CDR3 DNA reads TGTGCCAGTACCGAAGGGGGTAGATTCACCTACGAGCAGTACTTC. Translated: CASTEGGRFTYEQYF.

The CDR3 reads CASSRGQGPSYEQYF. In DNA form, the CDR3 reads TGTGCCAGCAGCCGGGGACAGGGGCCGTCCTACGAGCAGTACTTC. The chain recombines TRBV5-4 with TRBJ2-7, with 10 bases matching TRBD1. V was pared by 4 bases and J by 1 base, with 5 bases of the junction left unmatched. CDR3 size: 15 residues. CDR1 SGHNT and CDR2 YYREEE come from the germline V gene (reference sequence).